The rows below give T cell receptor beta chains drawn from one sample of a study of cytomegalovirus exposure and HLA in healthy donors. Libraries were prepared by immunoSEQ multiplex PCR; TCRdb keeps only in-frame clonotypes and omits some of them. The repertoire consists of under 140,000 clones, with approximately 82% occurring once and the leading ten covering under 15%. Sequences were obtained from PBMCs. The receptors come from a man aged 25 to 40 in good health and CMV-seropositive. Each CDR3 is given with its conserved first and last residue. Fields, in order: V gene, J gene, D gene, clone size, CDR3 protein, CDR3 DNA. The D gene is left open where the match is weak. Rows give clone size only sometimes, using once, few, many, or a class for an expanded clone.

v_gene: TRBV6-6; j_gene: TRBJ1-6; d_gene: NA; abundance: NA; CDR3aa: CASSRSGESNSPLHF; CDR3nt: TGTGCCAGCAGCCGATCAGGGGAATCTAATTCACCCCTCCACTTT
v_gene: TRBV7-8; j_gene: TRBJ2-7; d_gene: TRBD1; abundance: NA; CDR3aa: CASSLEGRGSYEQYF; CDR3nt: TGTGCCAGCAGCTTAGAGGGCAGGGGGTCCTACGAGCAGTACTTC
v_gene: TRBV5-4; j_gene: TRBJ1-2; d_gene: TRBD1; abundance: NA; CDR3aa: CASGTGGARGYTF; CDR3nt: TGTGCCAGCGGGACAGGGGGCGCGCGGGGCTACACCTTC
v_gene: TRBV7-3; j_gene: TRBJ1-1; d_gene: TRBD1; abundance: NA; CDR3aa: CASSQTGKGTEAFF; CDR3nt: TGTGCCAGCAGCCAGACAGGGAAGGGCACTGAAGCTTTCTTT
v_gene: TRBV2; j_gene: TRBJ1-6; d_gene: NA; abundance: NA; CDR3aa: CASSGTRVGNSPLHF; CDR3nt: TGTGCCAGCAGTGGGACCAGGGTCGGTAATTCACCCCTCCACTTT
v_gene: TRBV27; j_gene: TRBJ2-3; d_gene: TRBD1; abundance: NA; CDR3aa: CASSLVGQGATDTQYF; CDR3nt: TGTGCCAGCAGTTTGGTAGGACAGGGGGCGACAGATACGCAGTATTTT
v_gene: TRBV7-9; j_gene: TRBJ1-1; d_gene: NA; abundance: NA; CDR3aa: CASSPETVVNTEAFF; CDR3nt: TGTGCCAGCAGCCCAGAGACAGTAGTGAACACTGAAGCTTTCTTT
v_gene: TRBV5-1; j_gene: TRBJ2-7; d_gene: TRBD2; abundance: NA; CDR3aa: CASSWEGLAADEQYF; CDR3nt: TGCGCCAGCAGCTGGGAGGGACTAGCTGCGGACGAGCAGTACTTC
v_gene: TRBV7-2; j_gene: TRBJ2-3; d_gene: TRBD1; abundance: NA; CDR3aa: CASSRQGTPLTDTQYF; CDR3nt: TGTGCCAGCAGCCGACAGGGGACCCCTCTCACAGATACGCAGTATTTT
v_gene: TRBV27; j_gene: TRBJ1-2; d_gene: NA; abundance: NA; CDR3aa: CASPPGNCRLLHGYTF; CDR3nt: TGTGCCAGCCCCCCAGGGAACTGTAGGCTTCTTCATGGCTACACCTTC
v_gene: TRBV15; j_gene: TRBJ2-7; d_gene: NA; abundance: NA; CDR3aa: CATSSRGGSRRIYEQYF; CDR3nt: TGTGCCACCAGCTCCAGAGGAGGGAGCCGGCGGATCTACGAGCAGTACTTC
v_gene: TRBV6-1; j_gene: TRBJ1-5; d_gene: NA; abundance: NA; CDR3aa: CAGGVGQPQHF; CDR3nt: TGTGCGGGAGGGGTAGGGCAGCCCCAGCATTTT
v_gene: TRBV2; j_gene: TRBJ1-6; d_gene: TRBD1; abundance: NA; CDR3aa: CASSLGQGATPLHF; CDR3nt: TGTGCCAGCAGCCTGGGACAGGGCGCGACACCCCTCCACTTT
v_gene: TRBV10-3; j_gene: TRBJ2-3; d_gene: NA; abundance: NA; CDR3aa: CAISDPQRAASTDTQYF; CDR3nt: TGTGCCATCAGTGACCCTCAGCGGGCCGCTAGCACAGATACGCAGTATTTT
v_gene: TRBV5-8; j_gene: TRBJ2-5; d_gene: TRBD1; abundance: NA; CDR3aa: CASSSGQGYETQYF; CDR3nt: TGTGCCAGCAGCTCCGGACAGGGTTACGAGACCCAGTACTTC
v_gene: TRBV14; j_gene: TRBJ1-2; d_gene: TRBD1; abundance: NA; CDR3aa: CASSQDKTGRYGYTF; CDR3nt: TGTGCCAGCAGCCAAGATAAGACAGGGCGCTATGGCTACACCTTC
v_gene: TRBV5-6; j_gene: TRBJ2-5; d_gene: TRBD1; abundance: NA; CDR3aa: CASSLVEHRGETQYF; CDR3nt: TGTGCCAGCAGCTTGGTAGAGCACAGGGGGGAGACCCAGTACTTC
v_gene: TRBV27; j_gene: TRBJ2-7; d_gene: TRBD1; abundance: NA; CDR3aa: CASSSRGWDYEQYF; CDR3nt: TGTGCCAGCAGTAGCAGGGGGTGGGACTACGAGCAGTACTTC
v_gene: TRBV2; j_gene: TRBJ1-1; d_gene: NA; abundance: once; CDR3aa: CASMGAPATEAFF; CDR3nt: TGTGCTAGCATGGGGGCCCCGGCCACTGAAGCTTTCTTT
v_gene: TRBV6-1; j_gene: TRBJ1-5; d_gene: NA; abundance: NA; CDR3aa: CASSVGDNSNQPQHF; CDR3nt: TGTGCCAGCAGTGTGGGAGACAATAGCAATCAGCCCCAGCATTTT
v_gene: TRBV5-4; j_gene: TRBJ1-3; d_gene: NA; abundance: NA; CDR3aa: CASSLGGTSGNTIYF; CDR3nt: TGTGCCAGCAGCTTGGGGGGCACCTCTGGAAACACCATATATTTT
v_gene: TRBV28; j_gene: TRBJ1-5; d_gene: NA; abundance: NA; CDR3aa: CASRPYSNQPQHF; CDR3nt: TGTGCCAGCAGGCCCTATAGCAATCAGCCCCAGCATTTT
v_gene: TRBV5-4; j_gene: TRBJ1-2; d_gene: TRBD1; abundance: NA; CDR3aa: CASSSTGDYGYTF; CDR3nt: TGTGCCAGCAGCTCGACAGGGGACTATGGCTACACCTTC
v_gene: TRBV4-2; j_gene: TRBJ1-4; d_gene: NA; abundance: few; CDR3aa: CASSQAGVGEKLFF; CDR3nt: TGTGCCAGCAGCCAAGCAGGGGTAGGTGAAAAACTGTTTTTT
v_gene: TRBV10-2; j_gene: TRBJ1-6; d_gene: NA; abundance: NA; CDR3aa: CASSVRGGESSYNSPLHF; CDR3nt: TGCGCCAGCAGTGTCCGGGGAGGCGAGAGCTCCTATAATTCACCCCTCCACTTT
v_gene: TRBV28; j_gene: TRBJ2-4; d_gene: NA; abundance: NA; CDR3aa: CASCLRGNSQYF; CDR3nt: TGTGCCAGTTGCCTGAGGGGGAACAGTCAGTACTTC
v_gene: TRBV7-2; j_gene: TRBJ2-7; d_gene: NA; abundance: NA; CDR3aa: CASSPLGHPPYEQYF; CDR3nt: TGTGCCAGCAGCCCCCTGGGACACCCCCCCTACGAGCAGTACTTC
v_gene: TRBV6-5; j_gene: TRBJ2-7; d_gene: NA; abundance: NA; CDR3aa: CASSYRDIHSYEQYF; CDR3nt: TGTGCCAGCAGTTACCGGGACATCCACTCCTACGAGCAGTACTTC
v_gene: TRBV5-4; j_gene: TRBJ2-7; d_gene: TRBD2; abundance: NA; CDR3aa: CASSPSLSGTSKYF; CDR3nt: TGTGCCAGCAGCCCGAGCCTCTCAGGGACTAGTAAGTACTTC
v_gene: TRBV5-4; j_gene: TRBJ2-1; d_gene: NA; abundance: NA; CDR3aa: CASSLQGLGLTEQFF; CDR3nt: TGTGCCAGCAGCTTGCAGGGGCTGGGGCTCACTGAGCAGTTCTTC
v_gene: TRBV4-3; j_gene: TRBJ2-6; d_gene: NA; abundance: NA; CDR3aa: CASSQDRGAGANVLTF; CDR3nt: TGCGCCAGCAGCCAAGATCGCGGGGCTGGGGCCAACGTCCTGACTTTC
v_gene: TRBV2; j_gene: TRBJ1-6; d_gene: NA; abundance: once; CDR3aa: CASKSSYNSPLHF; CDR3nt: TGTGCCAGCAAGAGCTCCTATAATTCACCCCTCCACTTT
v_gene: TRBV5-1; j_gene: TRBJ1-2; d_gene: NA; abundance: NA; CDR3aa: CASRGGSPDGYGYTF; CDR3nt: TGCGCCAGCCGGGGGGGCAGCCCGGATGGCTATGGCTACACCTTC
v_gene: TRBV7-6; j_gene: TRBJ1-1; d_gene: NA; abundance: NA; CDR3aa: CASSLERGSTEAFF; CDR3nt: TGTGCCAGCAGCTTAGAACGGGGGAGCACTGAAGCTTTCTTT
v_gene: TRBV2; j_gene: TRBJ1-2; d_gene: NA; abundance: NA; CDR3aa: CASSSGGGYGYTF; CDR3nt: TGTGCCAGCAGTTCTGGGGGAGGCTATGGCTACACCTTC
v_gene: TRBV7-3; j_gene: TRBJ2-1; d_gene: TRBD2; abundance: NA; CDR3aa: CASSLSPRVGGVNSYNEQFF; CDR3nt: TGTGCCAGCAGCTTAAGTCCCCGGGTTGGGGGGGTAAACTCCTACAATGAGCAGTTCTTC
v_gene: TRBV11-2; j_gene: TRBJ2-2; d_gene: NA; abundance: NA; CDR3aa: CASSSPPGVTNTGELFF; CDR3nt: TGTGCCAGCAGCTCGCCCCCAGGGGTGACGAACACCGGGGAGCTGTTTTTT
v_gene: TRBV7-9; j_gene: TRBJ1-1; d_gene: TRBD1; abundance: once; CDR3aa: CASSQQGPRTEAFF; CDR3nt: TGTGCCAGCAGCCAACAGGGGCCTAGGACTGAAGCTTTCTTT
v_gene: TRBV10-3; j_gene: TRBJ1-2; d_gene: TRBD1; abundance: NA; CDR3aa: CAIYRDRGGYGYTF; CDR3nt: TGTGCCATCTACCGGGACAGGGGTGGCTATGGCTACACCTTC
v_gene: TRBV29-1; j_gene: TRBJ2-7; d_gene: NA; abundance: NA; CDR3aa: CSVGQIYEQYF; CDR3nt: TGCAGCGTTGGACAGATCTACGAGCAGTACTTC
v_gene: TRBV7-6; j_gene: TRBJ2-7; d_gene: NA; abundance: NA; CDR3aa: CASSLVPGTYEQYF; CDR3nt: TGTGCCAGCAGCTTAGTTCCAGGGACCTACGAGCAGTACTTC
v_gene: TRBV28; j_gene: TRBJ2-4; d_gene: NA; abundance: NA; CDR3aa: CASSTPGGGIQYF; CDR3nt: TGTGCCAGCTCCACCCCAGGGGGAGGCATTCAGTACTTC
v_gene: TRBV9; j_gene: TRBJ2-1; d_gene: TRBD1; abundance: NA; CDR3aa: CASSSTGTGVNEQFF; CDR3nt: TGTGCCAGCAGCTCCACCGGGACAGGGGTCAATGAGCAGTTCTTC
v_gene: TRBV5-8; j_gene: TRBJ2-3; d_gene: TRBD1; abundance: NA; CDR3aa: CASSLDGRGFDTQYF; CDR3nt: TGTGCCAGCAGCTTGGATGGCAGGGGGTTTGATACGCAGTATTTT
v_gene: TRBV4-3; j_gene: TRBJ1-4; d_gene: NA; abundance: NA; CDR3aa: CASSQDAGGDEKLFF; CDR3nt: TGCGCCAGCAGCCAAGATGCTGGGGGGGATGAAAAACTGTTTTTT
v_gene: TRBV27; j_gene: TRBJ1-6; d_gene: NA; abundance: NA; CDR3aa: CASSFMQGGNSPLHF; CDR3nt: TGTGCCAGCAGTTTTATGCAGGGTGGGAATTCACCCCTCCACTTT
v_gene: TRBV30; j_gene: TRBJ1-6; d_gene: NA; abundance: NA; CDR3aa: CAWRSGFFGSPLHF; CDR3nt: TGTGCCTGGAGGTCAGGGTTTTTTGGTTCACCCCTCCACTTT
v_gene: TRBV7-6; j_gene: TRBJ1-1; d_gene: NA; abundance: NA; CDR3aa: CASSLAIGGLGGSTEAFF; CDR3nt: TGTGCCAGCAGCTTAGCTATTGGTGGTCTTGGGGGGAGCACTGAAGCTTTCTTT
v_gene: TRBV6-5; j_gene: TRBJ1-2; d_gene: NA; abundance: NA; CDR3aa: CASSYSSGSHPHGYTF; CDR3nt: TGTGCCAGCAGTTACTCGTCAGGGTCACATCCCCATGGCTACACCTTC
v_gene: TRBV13; j_gene: TRBJ2-5; d_gene: TRBD2; abundance: NA; CDR3aa: CASSLALAGNQETQYF; CDR3nt: TGTGCCAGCAGCCTTGCATTAGCGGGGAACCAAGAGACCCAGTACTTC
v_gene: TRBV28; j_gene: TRBJ1-2; d_gene: NA; abundance: NA; CDR3aa: CASSLSQGYGYTF; CDR3nt: TGTGCCAGCAGTTTATCACAGGGCTATGGCTACACCTTC
v_gene: TRBV5-1; j_gene: TRBJ1-2; d_gene: NA; abundance: NA; CDR3aa: CASSLAASRPYGYTF; CDR3nt: TGCGCCAGCAGCTTGGCCGCCTCGAGGCCCTATGGCTACACCTTC
v_gene: TRBV29-1; j_gene: TRBJ1-1; d_gene: NA; abundance: NA; CDR3aa: CSAISSAPSGAFF; CDR3nt: TGCAGCGCCATTTCTTCAGCTCCCTCGGGAGCTTTCTTT
v_gene: TRBV27; j_gene: TRBJ1-5; d_gene: TRBD1; abundance: NA; CDR3aa: CASSPGQASNQPQHF; CDR3nt: TGTGCCAGCAGCCCGGGACAGGCGAGCAATCAGCCCCAGCATTTT
v_gene: TRBV4-2; j_gene: TRBJ2-3; d_gene: TRBD2; abundance: NA; CDR3aa: CASSQESASGGGDTQYF; CDR3nt: TGTGCCAGCAGCCAAGAAAGCGCTAGCGGGGGTGGAGATACGCAGTATTTT
v_gene: TRBV2; j_gene: TRBJ2-5; d_gene: TRBD2; abundance: NA; CDR3aa: CASSETLRRGGRETQYF; CDR3nt: TGTGCCAGCAGTGAAACCCTACGGCGGGGGGGGCGGGAGACCCAGTACTTC
v_gene: TRBV11-2; j_gene: TRBJ1-4; d_gene: NA; abundance: NA; CDR3aa: CASSLDLAGVNEKLFF; CDR3nt: TGTGCCAGCAGCTTAGATCTAGCCGGAGTTAATGAAAAACTGTTTTTT
v_gene: TRBV4-3; j_gene: TRBJ1-3; d_gene: NA; abundance: NA; CDR3aa: CASSQEATMSSGNTIYF; CDR3nt: TGCGCCAGCAGCCAAGAAGCAACGATGAGCTCTGGAAACACCATATATTTT
v_gene: TRBV5-1; j_gene: TRBJ2-1; d_gene: TRBD2; abundance: NA; CDR3aa: CASSLAGADYNEQFF; CDR3nt: TGCGCCAGCAGCCTAGCGGGGGCCGACTACAATGAGCAGTTCTTC
v_gene: TRBV7-6; j_gene: TRBJ2-1; d_gene: TRBD2; abundance: NA; CDR3aa: CASSARLAGGRDNEQFF; CDR3nt: TGTGCCAGCAGCGCCAGACTAGCGGGGGGCCGGGACAATGAGCAGTTCTTC